The 2 T cell receptor beta chains presented below share a single source sample, sequenced in a study of CD8+ T cells in alopecia areata. RNA extraction and reverse transcription yielded cDNA as sequencing template. Assay: immunoSEQ multiplex PCR; the TCRdb copy retains only in-frame clones and omits some. The profile covers about 270,000 clones, none occurring a single time. CD4, CD8alpha, NKG2D, NKG2ACE and other markers guided sorting of pooled cutaneous lymph node cells. Sequences were obtained from CD4+ T cells sorted from a lymph node. All receptors derive from a C3H/HeJ mouse with alopecia areata. Strain haplotype at MHC: H2-k.

Concerning this clone: Germline and genes here are mouse. The read ends 4 residues shy of where the CDR3 ends; the end is completed using the germline J gene. J is TRBJ2-7 and V is TRBV31; 7 bases line up with TRBD2. Germline loops: CDR1 GKSSPN, CDR2 SITVG. This CDR3 is built from 12 residues. The CDR3 loop is CAWRLTGYEQYF. The DNA read from the CDR3 is TGTGCCTGGAGACTGACTGGGTAT.

This clone has just a few counts. Gene names and germline match the mouse. With the read ending 4 residues before the CDR3 end, the germline J gene is used to fill in that end. The chain recombines TRBV13-1 with TRBJ2-5; 7 bases match TRBD1. V dropped 3 bases and J dropped 0; count of bases not matched to a gene: 1. Germline assignment: CDR1 NSHNY and CDR2 SYGAGN. This CDR3 is 14 amino acids long. CDR3 DNA (partial): TGTGCCAGCAGTGGGGACAGTAACCAAGAC. Its translation: CASSGDSNQD. The whole CDR3 protein reads CASSGDSNQDTQYF.